Following are 25 T cell receptor beta chains from one sample sequenced in a study of monozygotic twins with inflammatory bowel disease. TCRdb reworked the 5' RACE reads into one entry per CDR3 protein, no DNA. The sample table sets out about 170,000 distinct CDR3 sequences. The sequencing sample was made of blood. These receptors all stem from a human donor with ulcerative colitis or Crohn's disease, or a healthy co-twin of an affected twin (not recorded which).

The rearrangement joins TRBV12-3 or TRBV12-4 to TRBJ1-1; the TCRdb call, TRBD1, lacks DNA for checking. There are 14 residues in the CDR3. CDR3 sequence: CASIPRLSNTEAFF.

This chain uses TRBV19 with TRBJ2-2. Germline V gives CDR1 LNHDA, CDR2 SQIVND (reference sequence). This CDR3 has 12 amino acids. CDR3 in amino acids: CASSTNTGELFF.

The chain uses TRBV7-2 and TRBJ2-7; TCRdb returns TRBD1, unconfirmable since there is no DNA. There are 16 residues in the CDR3. CDR1 SGHTA and CDR2 FQGNSA come from the germline V gene. This CDR3 reads CASSWAGQGPSYEQYF.

The rearrangement uses TRBV9 and TRBJ2-5; the D call of TRBD2 rests on TCRdb alone, since no DNA is present to check it. The germline V gene encodes CDR1 SGDLS and CDR2 YYNGEE. The CDR3 totals 16 residues. The CDR3 spells CASSVRLAGVSETQYF.

The chain is built from TRBV11-3 and TRBJ2-3; without DNA, the TCRdb call of TRBD1 cannot be checked. The CDR3 runs 16 residues. The germline gives CDR1 SGHNT, CDR2 YENEEA. The CDR3 here is CASSRNRDSRTDTQYF. The entire variable domain, with the rest obtained from reference TRBV11-3 and TRBJ2-3, is as follows: EAGVVQSPRYKIIEKKQPVAFWCNPISGHNTLYWYLQNLGQGPELLIRYENEEAVDDSQLPKDRFSAERLKGVDSTLKIQPAELGDSAVYLCASSRNRDSRTDTQYFGPGTRLTVL.

This chain connects TRBV7-3 to TRBJ2-7; TCRdb proposes TRBD2, but this gene call is untestable without DNA. The CDR3 spans 14 residues. Germline V CDR1 and CDR2: SGHTA, FQGTGA. The CDR3 loop is CASSSDYSSNEQYF. Full variable domain (missing parts from reference TRBV7-3 and TRBJ2-7): GAGVSQTPSNKVTEKGKYVELRCDPISGHTALYWYRQSLGQGPEFLIYFQGTGAADDSGLPNDRFFAVRPEGSVSTLKIQRTERGDSAVYLCASSSDYSSNEQYFGPGTRLTVT.

The chain uses TRBV5-4 and TRBJ2-7; the D call from TCRdb, TRBD2, cannot be confirmed without DNA. CDR3 length: 15 residues. Germline V gene sequence: CDR1 SGHNT, CDR2 YYREEE (reference sequence). This CDR3 is CASSQGLAVFYEQYF.

This chain links TRBV12-5 with TRBJ2-5; TCRdb picks TRBD1, but there is no DNA to check that call. CDR3 length equals 14 residues. Germline values: CDR1 LGHNT, CDR2 FRNRAP. The chain's CDR3 is CASGSGTGEETQYF.

V is TRBV7-9 and J is TRBJ2-3; TCRdb names TRBD1, which stays unverified in the absence of DNA. CDR1 and CDR2 from the germline V gene are SEHNR and FQNEAQ (reference sequence). The CDR3 is 15 amino acids. This CDR3 reads CASSLGPRLTDTQYF.

This chain uses TRBV6-5 with TRBJ2-1; no DNA is available, so the TRBD2 call from TCRdb remains unchecked. This CDR3 is 16 amino acids long. CDR1 and CDR2 from the germline V gene are MNHEY and SVGAGI. CDR3 in amino acids: CASSYSTGGSYNEQFF.

The rearrangement joins TRBV6-4 to TRBJ2-3; TCRdb calls TRBD2, which cannot be checked without DNA. Germline lookup yields CDR1 MRHNA and CDR2 SNTAGT. The CDR3 contains 16 residues. The CDR3 protein is CASSDSTAGGADTQYF.

V is TRBV7-3 and J is TRBJ2-1; TCRdb calls TRBD1, which cannot be checked without DNA. CDR3 size: 15 residues. The germline V gene encodes CDR1 SGHTA and CDR2 FQGTGA. CDR3 residues: CASSLDARGNDEQFF. Together with reference TRBV7-3 and TRBJ2-1, the CDR3 gives the full variable domain: GAGVSQTPSNKVTEKGKYVELRCDPISGHTALYWYRQSLGQGPEFLIYFQGTGAADDSGLPNDRFFAVRPEGSVSTLKIQRTERGDSAVYLCASSLDARGNDEQFFGPGTRLTVL.

V and J are TRBV20-1 and TRBJ1-1; no DNA is available, so the TRBD1 call from TCRdb remains unchecked. Germline values: CDR1 DFQATT, CDR2 SNEGSKA (reference sequence). There are 12 residues in the CDR3. The CDR3 spells CSATRVGTEAFF.

V and J are TRBV28 and TRBJ1-1; TCRdb gives TRBD1 as the D gene, but with no DNA this cannot be confirmed. Germline V gene data show CDR1 as MDHEN and CDR2 as SYDVKM. The CDR3 has 18 amino acids. CDR3 sequence reads: CASSLISWTGRGDTEAFF.

The chain joins TRBV12-3 or TRBV12-4 to TRBJ1-4; TCRdb's assignment of TRBD1 cannot be checked, as there is no DNA. The CDR3 length is 15 residues. The CDR3 spells CASSLAGARGEKLFF.

The chain has TRBV6-6 and TRBJ1-5; TCRdb's assignment of TRBD1 cannot be checked, as there is no DNA. Germline-derived CDR1 and CDR2 are MNHNY and SVGAGI (reference sequence). This CDR3 has 14 residues. The CDR3 spells CASHTGGPYQPQHF.

This chain links TRBV24-1 with TRBJ2-3. Germline-derived CDR1 and CDR2 are KGHDR and SFDVKD. This CDR3 contains 16 residues. The CDR3 is CATSDQRNTSTDTQYF.

This sequence joins TRBV20-1 and TRBJ1-1; the D gene TCRdb calls, TRBD1, cannot be checked with no DNA. Looked up from germline, CDR1 is DFQATT and CDR2 is SNEGSKA (reference sequence). The CDR3 is 13 amino acids. The CDR3 sequence is CSARRDSRTEAFF.

The chain joins TRBV7-9 to TRBJ2-2. Per germline, CDR1 SEHNR and CDR2 FQNEAQ (reference sequence). The length of the CDR3 is 15 residues. The CDR3 region is CASSLLRPNTGELFF.

This chain connects TRBV12-5 to TRBJ2-3; TCRdb gives TRBD1 as the D gene, but with no DNA this cannot be confirmed. CDR1 LGHNT and CDR2 FRNRAP come from the germline V gene. The CDR3 length is 15 residues. CDR3 sequence: CASGSSGTGVDTQYF.

V is TRBV2 and J is TRBJ2-7; TCRdb selects TRBD2, and the lack of DNA leaves this call unchecked. The germline gives CDR1 SNHLY, CDR2 FYNNEI. The CDR3 runs 13 residues. The CDR3 spells CASSSGTISEQYF.

The rearrangement uses TRBV28 and TRBJ2-1; TCRdb's D gene call, TRBD1, goes unchecked for lack of DNA. Germline-derived CDR1 and CDR2 are MDHEN and SYDVKM. This CDR3 has 16 residues. CDR3 sequence reads: CASSPSVQGDYNEQFF. Full variable domain (missing parts from reference TRBV28 and TRBJ2-1): DVKVTQSSRYLVKRTGEKVFLECVQDMDHENMFWYRQDPGLGLRLIYFSYDVKMKEKGDIPEGYSVSREKKERFSLILESASTNQTSMYLCASSPSVQGDYNEQFFGPGTRLTVL.

The gene calls are TRBV7-7 and TRBJ2-1. This CDR3 region has 15 residues. Germline V gene sequence: CDR1 SSHAT, CDR2 FNYEAQ (reference sequence). The CDR3 region is CASSLDRSGNNEQFF.

This chain connects TRBV23-1 to TRBJ2-1. TRBV23-1 qualifies as an ORF whose function is uncertain. This CDR3 region has 17 residues. CDR3: CASRAYRPFRSYNEQFF.

This chain uses TRBV7-9 with TRBJ2-7; there is no DNA to check the TCRdb D call of TRBD1. Germline values: CDR1 SEHNR, CDR2 FQNEAQ (reference sequence). This CDR3 has 13 amino acids. The CDR3 loop reads CASTGQGSDEQYF.